This T cell receptor beta chain was identified during a study of blood T cell repertoires in COVID-19. Overall study context: Some COVID-19 samples were acute and others convalescent; all came from the United States, Italy and Spain.

Germline CDR1 KGHSH, CDR2 LQKENI. The V gene end was trimmed by 3 bases and the J gene end by 5 bases; junction bases not matched to a gene: 1. The CDR3 spans 14 residues. In the source study's methods: Amplified reference gene primers provided the basis for estimating nucleated cell counts. Measured with immunoSEQ multiplex PCR; TCRdb has only the in-frame clones, and not every one. The V and J calls and the clone size are those of that table, but D and trimming were determined from the DNA. The sample lists around 87,000 clones, approximately 80% occurring once. The material sequenced was peripheral blood. V is TRBV18 and J is TRBJ1-6; 7 positions match TRBD1. This clonotype was obtained from a human donor in a cohort sampled during active COVID-19. CDR3 region: CASSPQGDNSPLHF. DNA of the CDR3: TGTGCCAGCTCACCTCAGGGGGATAATTCACCCCTCCACTTT.